The clone carrying this T cell receptor (beta chain) was seen a handful of times. Antigen specificity is unknown. Looked up from germline, CDR1 is SGHTA and CDR2 is FQGNSA. V was trimmed by 0 bases and J by 5 bases, leaving 8 bases between them. CDR3 length: 14 residues. This record comes from a study of cytotoxic CD8 clonotypes in ibrutinib-treated CLL. General observations from the study: Sustained-remission patients were sampled at different times than progressing patients were.

Some clones are missing from TCRdb's copy, which holds only in-frame ones; the method was immunoSEQ multiplex PCR. This sample yields about 50,000 clones, of which less than 85% are seen a single time; around 21% belongs to the top ten. Here the sequenced sample was PBMCs, taken after 24 months of ibrutinib treatment. This clonotype originated in a human donor with chronic lymphocytic leukemia. The V call is TRBV7-2, the J call TRBJ2-1; D assignment may be TRBD1 or TRBD2 (5 bases each). The CDR3 DNA sequence: TGTGCCAGCAGCTTAGCGGGGGTCCACAATGAGCAGTTCTTC. Its translation is CASSLAGVHNEQFF.